This T cell receptor (beta chain) came from a study of OX40 agonist ivuxolimab in advanced cancers. Overall study results and limits: Averaging showed that CD8+ T cells had more expanded clones than CD4+ did.

About this clone itself: Antigen unknown.

Data came from immunoSEQ multiplex PCR; TCRdb stores just in-frame clones and leaves some out. The sample has about 31,000 clones, 65% to 90% seen once. The CDR3 is made up of 15 amino acids. V dropped 4 bases and J dropped 0 bases, with 12 bases sitting between them. Germline lookup yields CDR1 MGHRA and CDR2 YSYEKL. The material sequenced was CD4+ or CD8+ T cells sorted from blood, taken in a trial of the OX40 agonist ivuxolimab. The chain links TRBV4-1 to TRBJ1-1; D is unresolved. The sequence was collected from an adult with an advanced solid tumor such as melanoma, head and neck, liver or kidney cancer. CDR3 bases: TGCGCCAGCAGCCCTACCCTCGGGCTGAACACTGAAGCTTTCTTT. Translated, it gives CASSPTLGLNTEAFF.